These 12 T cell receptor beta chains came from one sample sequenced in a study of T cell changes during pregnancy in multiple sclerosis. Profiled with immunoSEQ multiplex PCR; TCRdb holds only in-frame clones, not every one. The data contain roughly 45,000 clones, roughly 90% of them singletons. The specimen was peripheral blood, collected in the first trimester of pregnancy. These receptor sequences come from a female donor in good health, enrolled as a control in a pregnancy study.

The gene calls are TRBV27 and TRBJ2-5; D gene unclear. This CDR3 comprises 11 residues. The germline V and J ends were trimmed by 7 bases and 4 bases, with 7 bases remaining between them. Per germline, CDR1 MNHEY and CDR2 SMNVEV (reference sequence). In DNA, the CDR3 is TGTGCCAGCACCTCCGGAGAGACCCAGTACTTC. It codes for CASTSGETQYF.

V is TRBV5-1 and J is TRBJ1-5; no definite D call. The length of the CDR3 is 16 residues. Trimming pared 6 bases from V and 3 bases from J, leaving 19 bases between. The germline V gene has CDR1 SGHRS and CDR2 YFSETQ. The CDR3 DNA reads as TGCGCCAGCACCCACCTTCGGAACGACAACAATCAGCCCCAGCATTTT. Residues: CASTHLRNDNNQPQHF.

CDR3 nucleotides: TGTGCCAGCAGAAGAACAGGGGGACAATGGGGTGAGCAGTACTTC. Its translation is CASRRTGGQWGEQYF. V is TRBV28 and J is TRBJ2-7; 8 nucleotides line up with TRBD1. The CDR3 spans 15 residues. Trimming at V came to 6 bases and at J to 7 bases, leaving 14 bases not matched to a gene. Looked up from germline, CDR1 is MDHEN and CDR2 is SYDVKM. Variable domain in full (rest from reference TRBV28 and TRBJ2-7): DVKVTQSSRYLVKRTGEKVFLECVQDMDHENMFWYRQDPGLGLRLIYFSYDVKMKEKGDIPEGYSVSREKKERFSLILESASTNQTSMYLCASRRTGGQWGEQYFGPGTRLTVT.

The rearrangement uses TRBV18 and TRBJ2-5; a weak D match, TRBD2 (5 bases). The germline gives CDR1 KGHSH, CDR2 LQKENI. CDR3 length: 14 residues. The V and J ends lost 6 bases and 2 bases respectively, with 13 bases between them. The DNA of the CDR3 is TGTGCCAGCTCTCCCGGACTGATACAAGAGACCCAGTACTTC. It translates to CASSPGLIQETQYF.

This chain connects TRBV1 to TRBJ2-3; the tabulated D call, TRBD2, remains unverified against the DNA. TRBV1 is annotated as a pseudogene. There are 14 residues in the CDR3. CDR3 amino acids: CTSSPGLATDTQYF. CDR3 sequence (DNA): TGCACCAGCAGCCCTGGACTAGCCACAGATACGCAGTATTTT.

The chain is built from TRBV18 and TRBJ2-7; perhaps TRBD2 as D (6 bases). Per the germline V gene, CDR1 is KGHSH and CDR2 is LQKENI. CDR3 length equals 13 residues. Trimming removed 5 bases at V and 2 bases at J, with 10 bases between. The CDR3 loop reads CASSAGPTYEQYF. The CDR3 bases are TGTGCCAGCTCAGCGGGACCCACCTACGAGCAGTACTTC.

CDR3 residues: CASSSGDKRKETQYF. The CDR3 DNA is TGTGCCAGCAGCAGCGGGGACAAACGAAAAGAGACCCAGTACTTC. The J gene is TRBJ2-5, the V gene TRBV28; a weak D match, TRBD2 (7 bases). Trimming shortened V by 6 bases and J by 3 bases, and 17 bases separated the two germline ends. The CDR3 has 15 residues. Germline-derived CDR1 and CDR2 are MDHEN and SYDVKM.

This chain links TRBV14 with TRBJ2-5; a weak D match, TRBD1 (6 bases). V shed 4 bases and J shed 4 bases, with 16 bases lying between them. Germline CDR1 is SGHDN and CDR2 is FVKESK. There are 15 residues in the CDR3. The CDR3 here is CASSPWTAGVETQYF. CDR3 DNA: TGTGCCAGCAGCCCCTGGACAGCCGGGGTAGAGACCCAGTACTTC.

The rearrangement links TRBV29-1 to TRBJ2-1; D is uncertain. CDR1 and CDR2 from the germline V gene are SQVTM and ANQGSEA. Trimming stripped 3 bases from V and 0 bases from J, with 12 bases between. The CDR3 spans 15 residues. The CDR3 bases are TGCAGCGTTGATGGCCTACAGAGCTCCTACAATGAGCAGTTCTTC. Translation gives CSVDGLQSSYNEQFF.

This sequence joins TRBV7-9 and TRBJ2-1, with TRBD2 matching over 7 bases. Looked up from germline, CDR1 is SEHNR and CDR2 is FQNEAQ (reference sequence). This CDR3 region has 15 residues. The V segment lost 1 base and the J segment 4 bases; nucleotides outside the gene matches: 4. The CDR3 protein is CASSLVLAEYNEQFF. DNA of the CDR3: TGTGCCAGCAGCTTAGTTCTAGCGGAGTACAATGAGCAGTTCTTC.

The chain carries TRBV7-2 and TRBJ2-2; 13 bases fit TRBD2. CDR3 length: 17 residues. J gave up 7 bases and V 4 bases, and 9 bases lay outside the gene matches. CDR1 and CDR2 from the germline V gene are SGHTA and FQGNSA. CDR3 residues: CASSYSGLAGAYGELFF. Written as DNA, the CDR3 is TGTGCCAGCAGCTACTCCGGACTAGCGGGAGCATACGGGGAGCTGTTTTTT.

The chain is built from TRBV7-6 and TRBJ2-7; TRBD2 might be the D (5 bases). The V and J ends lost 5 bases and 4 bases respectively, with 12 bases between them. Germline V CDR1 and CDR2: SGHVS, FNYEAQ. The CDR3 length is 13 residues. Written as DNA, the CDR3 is TGTGCCAGCAGCCACCAGACTAATTACGAGCAGTACTTC. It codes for CASSHQTNYEQYF.